Listed below are T cell receptor beta chains from one sample, sequenced in a study of blood T cell repertoires in COVID-19. Data came from immunoSEQ multiplex PCR; TCRdb stores just in-frame clones and leaves some out. The table lists 250,000 or so clones, roughly four fifths of them singletons, with approximately 3.6% in the top ten. The sequenced material came from PBMCs or T cells enriched from blood (not recorded which). The receptors were sampled from a man aged 45-65 years who had recovered from COVID-19. The CDR3 runs from the conserved cysteine through the conserved F or W. Fields, in order: V gene, D gene, clone size, J gene, CDR3 protein, CDR3 DNA. A D gene is named only where the DNA matches it firmly. For some rows the clone size is stated as once, few or many, or as a class when expanded; others skip it.

>TRBV4-2|TRBD2|few|TRBJ2-3
CASTWTSGSVPTDTQYF
TGTGCCAGCACCTGGACTAGCGGGAGCGTTCCCACAGATACGCAGTATTTT
>TRBV7-3|-|-|TRBJ2-1
CASSLGDSKDEQFF
TGTGCCAGCAGCTTAGGGGACTCAAAGGATGAGCAGTTCTTC
>TRBV2|-|-|TRBJ2-7
CASSDPGHSYEQYF
TGTGCCAGCAGTGATCCAGGGCATTCCTACGAGCAGTACTTC
>TRBV6-5|-|few|TRBJ1-4
CASSYRGADEKLFF
TGTGCCAGCAGTTATCGGGGGGCCGATGAAAAACTGTTTTTT
>TRBV7-2|TRBD2|few|TRBJ2-1
CASSLSGRAGNEQFF
TGTGCCAGCAGCTTGAGCGGGAGGGCCGGCAATGAGCAGTTCTTC
>TRBV27|-|-|TRBJ2-7
CASRNRDKSYEQYF
TGTGCCAGCAGGAACCGGGACAAGTCCTACGAGCAGTACTTC
>TRBV9|TRBD2|-|TRBJ2-5
CASSVVSGGTQYF
TGTGCCAGCAGCGTAGTGAGCGGGGGGACCCAGTACTTC
>TRBV29-1|TRBD2|-|TRBJ2-1
CSVHPSGTYNEQFF
TGCAGCGTCCATCCTAGCGGGACTTACAATGAGCAGTTCTTC
>TRBV2|TRBD2|-|TRBJ2-3
CASSPRTSGTDTQYF
TGTGCCAGCAGCCCCCGGACTAGCGGCACAGATACGCAGTATTTT
>TRBV2|-|-|TRBJ2-2
CASGSGIRYTGELFF
TGTGCCAGCGGCTCCGGGATACGGTACACCGGGGAGCTGTTTTTT
>TRBV6-4|TRBD2|-|TRBJ2-3
CASSVLAGTDTQYF
TGTGCCAGCAGCGTTCTAGCGGGCACAGATACGCAGTATTTT
>TRBV6-6|-|-|TRBJ1-6
CASSLQGLASPLHF
TGTGCCAGCAGCCTACAGGGTTTGGCGTCACCCCTCCACTTT
>TRBV25-1|-|-|TRBJ1-1
CASSERGGEAFF
TGTGCCAGCAGTGAAAGGGGCGGTGAAGCTTTCTTT
>TRBV10-3|-|-|TRBJ2-2
CAIRTMTRGTGELFF
TGTGCCATCAGAACTATGACGAGAGGAACCGGGGAGCTGTTTTTT
>TRBV19|TRBD1|few|TRBJ1-3
CASRTGAGSGNTIYF
TGTGCCAGTAGAACAGGGGCCGGCTCTGGAAACACCATATATTTT
>TRBV7-2|TRBD1|once|TRBJ2-7
CASSLARFQGDEQYF
TGTGCCAGCAGCTTGGCCCGTTTCCAGGGGGACGAGCAGTACTTC
>TRBV4-1|TRBD1|-|TRBJ2-7
CASSRYPDKATGLHEQYF
TGCGCCAGCAGCCGCTACCCCGACAAGGCGACAGGGCTCCACGAGCAGTACTTC
>TRBV11-2|-|medium-sized|TRBJ2-7
CASNLGQPPTEQYF
TGTGCCAGCAACCTTGGACAGCCCCCTACGGAGCAGTACTTC
>TRBV6-1|-|-|TRBJ1-5
CASSESILSNQPQHF
TGTGCCAGCAGTGAGTCCATACTTAGCAATCAGCCCCAGCATTTT
>TRBV9|-|many|TRBJ2-7
CASSVGAQSSYEQYF
TGTGCCAGCAGCGTAGGGGCACAGAGTTCCTACGAGCAGTACTTC
>TRBV3-1/TRBV3-2|TRBD2|few|TRBJ2-3
CASSPRGGSDTQYF
TGTGCCAGCAGCCCCCGGGGAGGGTCGGATACGCAGTATTTT
>TRBV12-3/TRBV12-4|-|once|TRBJ1-2
CASSFRQNYGYTF
TGTGCCAGCAGTTTCAGGCAGAACTATGGCTACACCTTC
>TRBV28|-|many|TRBJ2-1
CASSPRQIGRDEQFF
TGTGCCAGCAGTCCACGACAGATCGGTAGGGATGAGCAGTTCTTC
>TRBV28|-|-|TRBJ2-1
CASSSGLFIEQFF
TGTGCCAGCAGTTCAGGGTTGTTCATTGAGCAGTTCTTC
>TRBV19|-|-|TRBJ2-1
CASSFRDTNNEQFF
TGTGCCAGTAGTTTCCGGGACACCAACAATGAGCAGTTCTTC
>TRBV6-4|TRBD1|-|TRBJ2-2
CVSRDRASTGELFF
TGTGTCAGCCGGGACAGGGCATCCACCGGGGAGCTGTTTTTT
>TRBV18|-|-|TRBJ2-1
CASSPPSAGSYNEQFF
TGTGCCAGCTCACCACCAAGCGCCGGCTCCTACAATGAGCAGTTCTTC
>TRBV7-2|-|-|TRBJ2-7
CASSLDPGSYEQYF
TGTGCCAGCAGCTTAGATCCAGGGTCTTACGAGCAGTACTTC
>TRBV12-3/TRBV12-4|-|-|TRBJ2-5
CASSLDSKTQYF
TGTGCCAGCAGTTTAGACAGTAAGACCCAGTACTTC
>TRBV9|TRBD1|-|TRBJ1-1
CASSVGPGGVGTEAFF
TGTGCCAGCAGCGTAGGCCCAGGGGGCGTGGGCACTGAAGCTTTCTTT
>TRBV27|TRBD2|-|TRBJ2-1
CASSSAGEGEQFF
TGTGCCAGCAGTTCCGCGGGAGAAGGTGAGCAGTTCTTC
>TRBV12-2|-|-|TRBJ2-5
CASRKGLAGVPQETQYF
TGTGCAAGTCGCAAGGGACTAGCGGGGGTGCCCCAAGAGACCCAGTACTTC
>TRBV10-3|-|-|TRBJ2-2
CAISESGSLTGELFF
TGTGCCATCAGTGAGTCGGGGAGTCTCACCGGGGAGCTGTTTTTT
>TRBV19|-|-|TRBJ1-4
CASSIAPGGFGANEKLFF
TGTGCCAGTAGTATAGCCCCCGGGGGGTTCGGGGCTAATGAAAAACTGTTTTTT
>TRBV14|TRBD1|-|TRBJ1-3
CASSQGDSSGNTIYF
TGTGCCAGCAGCCAGGGGGACAGCTCTGGAAACACCATATATTTT
>TRBV9|TRBD1|-|TRBJ1-2
CASSVDQTGTGYGYTF
TGTGCCAGCAGCGTAGACCAGACAGGGACGGGCTATGGCTACACCTTC
>TRBV10-3|-|-|TRBJ1-3
CAIRKDISGNTIYF
TGTGCCATCAGGAAGGACATCTCTGGAAACACCATATATTTT
>TRBV4-1|-|-|TRBJ1-1
CASSQAIGGVTEAFF
TGCGCCAGCAGCCAAGCAATAGGGGGAGTCACTGAAGCTTTCTTT